Presented here are 31 T cell receptor beta chains from one specimen sequenced in a study of cytomegalovirus exposure and HLA in healthy donors. 13 Jbeta primers and 60 Vbeta primers were used for the PCR. Using immunoSEQ multiplex PCR, the repertoire was profiled, and TCRdb retains in-frame clones only, with some absent. The sample shows tens of thousands of clones, and approximately 4.8% sits with its ten largest clones. Sequenced: PBMCs. The receptors stem from a female donor in good health and CMV-seronegative.

This rearrangement joins TRBV19 to TRBJ2-3; TRBD2 matches at 8 bases. In germline, CDR1 is LNHDA, CDR2 SQIVND (reference sequence). This CDR3 spans 15 amino acids. After removal of 4 bases from V and 1 base from J, the junction contained 4 bases not matched to a gene. CDR3: CASSRSRGGTDTQYF. The DNA for the CDR3 is TGTGCCAGTAGTAGGTCGCGGGGGGGCACAGATACGCAGTATTTT.

The chain combines TRBV6-1 with TRBJ2-7, with 10 bases that match TRBD2. CDR3 length equals 15 residues. Per germline, CDR1 MNHNS and CDR2 SASEGT. Trimming at V came to 6 bases and at J to 8 bases, leaving 13 bases not matched to a gene. CDR3: CASSGSSGGAPKQYF. The CDR3 DNA reads TGTGCCAGCAGCGGATCTAGCGGGGGCGCTCCGAAGCAGTACTTC.

The chain carries TRBV11-1 and TRBJ1-2; the match to TRBD1 covers 7 bases. The CDR3 is 15 residues long. After removal of 3 bases from V and 8 bases from J, the junction contained 12 bases not matched to a gene. Germline V gene lookup returns CDR1 SGHAT and CDR2 FQDESV (reference sequence). The CDR3 spells CASSFTGADLEGYTF. CDR3 nucleotides: TGTGCCAGCAGCTTTACAGGGGCCGACCTAGAGGGCTACACCTTC.

V usage is TRBV5-1 and J usage is TRBJ1-2; 7 bases agree with TRBD1. CDR1 is SGHRS and CDR2 is YFSETQ in the germline V gene. The CDR3 has 16 residues. Unmatched junction bases numbered 10, after V lost 3 bases and J lost 2 bases. The DNA of the CDR3 is TGCGCCAGCAGCTCGTCCCCGCGACAGGGAAACTATGGCTACACCTTC. Its translation: CASSSSPRQGNYGYTF.

J is TRBJ1-2 and V is TRBV27; D is perhaps TRBD1 (6 bases). CDR3 length: 16 amino acids. With 5 bases removed from V and 3 bases from J, the gap between germline ends came to 19 bases. The germline CDR1 and CDR2 sequences are MNHEY and SMNVEV (reference sequence). CDR3 DNA sequence: TGTGCCAGCAGTCCCAGGACAGAAATAAGGGACTATGGCTACACCTTC. It yields the protein CASSPRTEIRDYGYTF.

The chain is built from TRBV19 and TRBJ2-1; no clear D gene. The germline V and J ends were trimmed by 8 bases and 3 bases, with 14 bases remaining between them. The CDR3 spans 14 residues. Germline V gene sequence: CDR1 LNHDA, CDR2 SQIVND (reference sequence). CDR3 bases: TGTGCCAGTTCCAATGTGGCAGGCTACAATGAGCAGTTCTTC. Residues: CASSNVAGYNEQFF.

This chain joins TRBV7-8 and TRBJ2-1, with D perhaps matching TRBD1 (5 bases). Germline loops: CDR1 SGHVS, CDR2 FQNEAQ. V was shortened by 4 bases and J by 8 bases, with 12 bases between the two germline ends. The CDR3 spans 13 residues. CDR3 region: CASSSGPTYEQFF. The CDR3 region has the DNA TGTGCCAGCAGCTCAGGGCCAACATATGAGCAGTTCTTC.

The chain links TRBV5-1 to TRBJ2-7; 7 bases agree with TRBD1. Losses at the gene ends were 4 bases for V and 8 bases for J; bases not matched to a gene: 6. CDR3 length equals 12 residues. The germline gives CDR1 SGHRS, CDR2 YFSETQ. CDR3 amino acids: CASSPGTDKQYF. The CDR3 DNA reads TGCGCCAGCAGCCCTGGGACAGACAAGCAGTACTTC. The full variable domain, completed using reference TRBV5-1 and TRBJ2-7, is KAGVTQTPRYLIKTRGQQVTLSCSPISGHRSVSWYQQTPGQGLQFLFEYFSETQRNKGNFPGRFSGRQFSNSRSEMNVSTLELGDSALYLCASSPGTDKQYFGPGTRLTVT.

V is TRBV5-6 and J is TRBJ2-7; the D gene is possibly TRBD1 (6 bases). This CDR3 has 14 amino acids. CDR1 and CDR2 (germline): SGHDT, YYEEEE. V gave up 3 bases and J gave up 3 bases, with 13 bases separating them. The CDR3 loop reads CASSSQGHHYEQYF. CDR3 in DNA: TGTGCCAGCAGCTCCCAGGGACACCACTACGAGCAGTACTTC.

The chain employs TRBV9 and TRBJ2-3, with 10 bases identical to TRBD2. With V trimmed by 0 bases and J by 1 base, 5 bases remained unmatched. Germline lookup yields CDR1 SGDLS and CDR2 YYNGEE. CDR3 length equals 17 residues. The DNA for the CDR3 is TGTGCCAGCAGCGTAGAGCTAGCGGGGGTCCGCACAGATACGCAGTATTTT. Amino acids: CASSVELAGVRTDTQYF. Together with reference TRBV9 and TRBJ2-3, the CDR3 gives the full variable domain: DSGVTQTPKHLITATGQRVTLRCSPRSGDLSVYWYQQSLDQGLQFLIQYYNGEERAKGNILERFSAQQFPDLHSELNLSSLELGDSALYFCASSVELAGVRTDTQYFGPGTRLTVL.

The chain carries TRBV9 and TRBJ2-7; D unresolved. V was shortened by 0 bases and J by 0 bases, with 7 bases between the two germline ends. The CDR3 is 14 residues long. Germline-derived CDR1 and CDR2 are SGDLS and YYNGEE. This CDR3 is CASSVDLSSYEQYF. CDR3 in DNA: TGTGCCAGCAGCGTAGATCTTAGCTCCTACGAGCAGTACTTC.

The chain carries TRBV7-2 and TRBJ1-1; 7 bases are a match to TRBD1. The CDR3 has 14 residues. V lost 5 bases, J lost 5 bases, and 8 bases stayed unmatched. The germline V gene encodes CDR1 SGHTA and CDR2 FQGNSA. The CDR3 nucleotides are TGTGCCAGCAGCCAAACAGGGGTAGAGACTGAAGCTTTCTTT. Translated, it gives CASSQTGVETEAFF.

The chain recombines TRBV5-3 with TRBJ1-1; TRBD1 aligns across 9 bases. TRBV5-3 is filed as an ORF, its function uncertain. V dropped 4 bases and J dropped 6; count of bases not matched to a gene: 16. This CDR3 comprises 17 residues. The CDR3 region is CARSPMPSRDREAEAFF. CDR3 DNA sequence: TGTGCCAGAAGCCCCATGCCGAGCCGGGACAGGGAAGCTGAAGCTTTCTTT.

This sequence joins TRBV2 and TRBJ1-2, with D possibly TRBD1 on 5 matching bases. The CDR3 is made up of 13 amino acids. V lost 8 bases and J lost 6, with 16 bases in between. CDR1 and CDR2 (germline): SNHLY, FYNNEI. The CDR3 DNA reads TGTGCCAGCTCGATCAGGGAGGTGAATGGCTACACCTTC. It is translated as CASSIREVNGYTF.

The rearrangement links TRBV30 to TRBJ1-3, with a possible D match to TRBD1 (6 bases). Trimming left V 2 bases short and J 3 bases short, with 20 bases between. Germline V gives CDR1 GTSNPN, CDR2 SVGIG (reference sequence). The CDR3 extends over 17 amino acids. CDR3 sequence (DNA): TGTGCCTGGAGTACCGGGGGGGGCCTCCTAATTGGAAACACCATATATTTT. Protein: CAWSTGGGLLIGNTIYF.

The genes are TRBV19 and TRBJ2-7; TRBD2 matches at 7 bases. This CDR3 region has 15 residues. Unmatched junction bases numbered 9, after V lost 5 bases and J lost 2 bases. In germline, CDR1 is LNHDA, CDR2 SQIVND (reference sequence). The CDR3 protein is CASSFGGGPTYEQYF. CDR3 DNA sequence: TGTGCCAGTAGTTTCGGCGGGGGACCCACCTACGAGCAGTACTTC. Combining the CDR3 with reference TRBV19 and TRBJ2-7 gives the whole variable domain DGGITQSPKYLFRKEGQNVTLSCEQNLNHDAMYWYRQDPGQGLRLIYYSQIVNDFQKGDIAEGYSVSREKKESFPLTVTSAQKNPTAFYLCASSFGGGPTYEQYFGPGTRLTVT.

This chain joins TRBV10-3 and TRBJ1-1; 9 nucleotides align to TRBD1. The CDR3 extends over 16 amino acids. The V segment lost 4 bases and the J segment 1 base; nucleotides outside the gene matches: 7. Germline CDR1 reads ENHRY; CDR2 reads SYGVKD. DNA of the CDR3: TGTGCCATCAGTGCGACAGGGGGTGGCCGGAACACTGAAGCTTTCTTT. It specifies CAISATGGGRNTEAFF.

The rearrangement joins TRBV19 to TRBJ1-2; 8 bases map to TRBD1. V dropped 5 bases and J dropped 4; count of bases not matched to a gene: 6. Germline lookup yields CDR1 LNHDA and CDR2 SQIVND (reference sequence). This CDR3 contains 14 residues. The CDR3 is CASSHRDRTYGYTF. The CDR3 nucleotides read TGTGCCAGTAGTCACCGGGACAGGACCTATGGCTACACCTTC.

This chain uses TRBV6-6 with TRBJ2-3; 11 bases are a match to TRBD1. CDR1 and CDR2 (germline): MNHNY, SVGAGI (reference sequence). The CDR3 runs 16 residues. V shed 0 bases and J 6 bases; nucleotides not matched to a gene: 5. As DNA, the CDR3 is TGTGCCAGCAGTTACTCGAGGACAGGGGGCAAGGATACGCAGTATTTT. Residues: CASSYSRTGGKDTQYF.

This chain uses TRBV7-6 with TRBJ2-7; D is undetermined. V was trimmed by 5 bases and J by 5 bases, leaving 13 bases between them. Germline CDR1 and CDR2: SGHVS and FNYEAQ. The length of the CDR3 is 13 residues. The CDR3 loop is CASSLMAGDEQYF. The CDR3 coding sequence is TGTGCCAGCAGCCTAATGGCAGGCGACGAGCAGTACTTC.

The chain couples TRBV6-1 to TRBJ1-5, with a weak D call TRBD1 (5 bases). The ends were cut back, 2 bases at V and 0 bases at J, with 11 bases in the middle. Germline CDR1 MNHNS, CDR2 SASEGT. This CDR3 comprises 16 residues. The CDR3 sequence is CASSERRAYSNQPQHF. In DNA, the CDR3 is TGTGCCAGCAGTGAACGCAGGGCGTATAGCAATCAGCCCCAGCATTTT.

The V and J genes are TRBV18 and TRBJ2-2; possibly TRBD2 for D (6 bases). The germline V gene encodes CDR1 KGHSH and CDR2 LQKENI. Between the trimmed V and J ends, which lost 3 bases and 3 bases, there was a span of 8 bases. The CDR3 has 14 amino acids. Here the CDR3 reads CASSPRLDTGELFF. The CDR3 DNA follows: TGTGCCAGCTCACCGAGACTAGACACCGGGGAGCTGTTTTTT.

The gene calls are TRBV14 and TRBJ2-5; D gene unclear. The J call is doubtful: the DNA matches TRBJ2-7 better. This CDR3 comprises 14 residues. The germline V gene encodes CDR1 SGHDN and CDR2 FVKESK. The CDR3 here is CASSPRLFSYEQYF. The CDR3 DNA reads TGTGCCAGCAGCCCTCGACTTTTCTCCTACGAGCAGTACTTC.

The rearrangement links TRBV18 to TRBJ1-3; TRBD1 agrees at 9 bases. CDR1 is KGHSH and CDR2 is LQKENI in the germline V gene. CDR3 length: 14 residues. V was clipped by 6 bases and J by 2 bases; unmatched bases: 2. The CDR3 DNA reads TGTGCCAGCTCGCGGGACAGGGCTGGAAACACCATATATTTT. Its translation: CASSRDRAGNTIYF.

The chain carries TRBV6-4 and TRBJ1-5; D gene unclear. In germline, CDR1 is MRHNA, CDR2 SNTAGT. The CDR3 runs 13 residues. The V gene lost 6 bases and the J gene lost 0 bases, with 6 bases spanning the gap. The CDR3 protein is CASSVNSNQPQHF. The CDR3 DNA is TGTGCCAGCAGCGTTAATAGCAATCAGCCCCAGCATTTT.

V gene TRBV18 combines with J gene TRBJ1-1; 8 bases map to TRBD1. This CDR3 spans 14 amino acids. The trim removed 4 bases at V and 6 bases at J, leaving 7 bases unmatched. Germline values: CDR1 KGHSH, CDR2 LQKENI. DNA for the CDR3: TGTGCCAGCTCACTACAGGGGGGAGGGCCTGAAGCTTTCTTT. This sequence encodes CASSLQGGGPEAFF.

The chain employs TRBV7-9 and TRBJ1-5; D gene unclear. CDR1 is SEHNR and CDR2 is FQNEAQ in the germline V gene (reference sequence). Trimming stripped 1 base from V and 5 bases from J, with 9 bases between. The CDR3 extends over 14 amino acids. Here the CDR3 reads CASSLDSRYQPQHF. The CDR3 region has the DNA TGTGCCAGCAGCTTAGACAGTCGGTATCAGCCCCAGCATTTT.

The genes are TRBV5-1 and TRBJ1-3; 7 nucleotides align to TRBD1. CDR3 size: 15 residues. V lost 3 bases and J lost 2; bases outside the gene matches: 5. The germline V gene has CDR1 SGHRS and CDR2 YFSETQ. This CDR3 reads CASSSGGPPGNTIYF. Written as DNA, the CDR3 is TGCGCCAGCAGCTCAGGGGGGCCCCCTGGAAACACCATATATTTT.

The chain has TRBV7-3 and TRBJ1-6; 10 bases fit TRBD1. V dropped 5 bases and J dropped 9; count of bases not matched to a gene: 16. The CDR3 loop spans 18 amino acids. Germline CDR1 is SGHTA and CDR2 is FQGTGA. CDR3 in amino acids: CASSAPLGDRGKGSPLHF. The CDR3 region has the DNA TGTGCCAGCAGCGCGCCGCTGGGGGACAGGGGAAAAGGTTCACCCCTCCACTTT.

The chain is built from TRBV7-9 and TRBJ2-7; a weak D match, TRBD2 (6 bases). CDR1 is SEHNR and CDR2 is FQNEAQ in the germline V gene (reference sequence). The CDR3 has 11 residues. V lost 7 bases and J lost 5, with 9 bases in between. The CDR3 bases are TGTGCCAGCACATGGGGGGACGAGCAGTACTTC. It codes for CASTWGDEQYF.

The J gene is TRBJ1-5, the V gene TRBV6-1, with TRBD1 matching over 7 bases. With V trimmed by 7 bases and J by 5 bases, 5 bases remained unmatched. CDR3 length equals 13 residues. CDR1 is MNHNS, CDR2 SASEGT, per germline. CDR3 nucleotides: TGTGCCAGCACGACAGGGAATTATCAGCCCCAGCATTTT. This translates into CASTTGNYQPQHF.